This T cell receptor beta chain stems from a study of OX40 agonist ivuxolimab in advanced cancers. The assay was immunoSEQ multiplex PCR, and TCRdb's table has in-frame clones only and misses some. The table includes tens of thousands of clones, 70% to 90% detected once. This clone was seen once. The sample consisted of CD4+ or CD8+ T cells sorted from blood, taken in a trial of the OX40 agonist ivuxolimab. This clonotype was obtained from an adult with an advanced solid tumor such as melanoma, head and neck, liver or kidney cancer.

The CDR3 bases are TGTGCCAGCAGCCCCGGACAGGGCAGGGAACAGCCCCAGCATTTT. Amino acids: CASSPGQGREQPQHF. The chain joins TRBV5-8 to TRBJ1-5, with 8 positions matching TRBD1. CDR1 is SGHTS, CDR2 YDEGEE, per germline. The CDR3 runs 15 residues. V shed 4 bases, J shed 7 bases, and the junction held 10 bases outside the gene matches.